The source of this T cell receptor (beta chain) is a study of cytomegalovirus exposure and HLA in healthy donors. Overall study findings and caveats: Cytomegalovirus status was reportedly diagnosed by the classifier with high sensitivity and specificity.

Generated by immunoSEQ multiplex PCR, the TCRdb table keeps only in-frame clones and is missing some. The sample includes 200,000 or so clones, about nine tenths of them seen just once. CDR1 and CDR2 (germline): MNHEY, SMNVEV (reference sequence). CDR3 size: 15 residues. Germline trimming cut 2 bases from V and 2 bases from J; bases unmatched to any gene: 3. Regarding this clone: What it recognizes is unknown. Other DNA sequences from this sample encode an identical CDR3 as well.

The gene calls are TRBV27 and TRBJ1-5, with 7 bases that match TRBD1. This TCR was sampled from a woman between 18 and 29 years old in good health and CMV-seropositive. Input material: PBMCs. CDR3: CASSLGTGGNQPQHF. For the CDR3, the DNA is TGTGCCAGCAGTTTAGGAACAGGGGGCAATCAGCCCCAGCATTTT.